These 14 T cell receptor beta chains originate from one sample sequenced in a study of PD-1 blockade in classical Hodgkin lymphoma (dated by TCRdb to the early 2020s). The library was produced with the immunoSEQ multiplex PCR assay. TCRdb's version of the immuneACCESS table is confined to in-frame rearrangements and falls short of the full clone set. An unresolved V gene accounts for under half of the shortfall where checked; the remainder is of unknown origin. This sample gives tens of thousands of clones in total; around 94% of them show up just once. The ten largest make up less than 5% of the sample. Explained via the paper, the time point label denotes: newly diagnosed, previously untreated cHL patient sample. The sequenced sample consisted of peripheral blood mononuclear cells (PBMCs). Receptors were obtained from a human donor with classical Hodgkin lymphoma.

The V call is TRBV9, the J call TRBJ2-7, with D perhaps being TRBD1 or TRBD2 (5 bases each). With 4 bases removed from V and 4 bases from J, the gap between germline ends came to 18 bases. Germline V gene sequence: CDR1 SGDLS, CDR2 YYNGEE. The CDR3 runs 15 residues. CDR3 residues: CASSTGLGVEYEQYF. In nucleotides, the CDR3 is TGTGCCAGCAGCACCGGACTGGGGGTAGAATACGAGCAGTACTTC.

The rearrangement joins TRBV29-1 to TRBJ2-2; no clear D gene. In germline, CDR1 is SQVTM, CDR2 ANQGSEA. With 3 bases removed from V and 3 bases from J, the gap between germline ends came to 11 bases. CDR3 length equals 14 residues. CDR3 nucleotide sequence: TGCAGCGTTGAGAATCACTGGGACACCGGGGAGCTGTTTTTT. It encodes CSVENHWDTGELFF.

The chain is built from TRBV7-2 and TRBJ1-5; D might be TRBD1 (5 bases). CDR3 length: 15 amino acids. V lost 7 bases and J 1 base, leaving 14 bases between the germline ends. From germline, CDR1 is SGHTA and CDR2 FQGNSA. The CDR3 is CASNLRRGSNQPQHF. In DNA form, the CDR3 reads TGTGCCAGCAACTTGAGGCGGGGCAGCAATCAGCCCCAGCATTTT.

The genes are TRBV10-3 and TRBJ2-3; 8 positions agree with TRBD1. Germline assignment: CDR1 ENHRY and CDR2 SYGVKD. The CDR3 runs to 17 residues. V trimming: 5 bases; J trimming: 1 base; junction bases outside the gene matches: 11. The CDR3 bases are TGTGCCATCAGTAACCCCAGGGGGCTGGAGGGCACAGATACGCAGTATTTT. It is translated as CAISNPRGLEGTDTQYF.

The genes are TRBV7-9 and TRBJ1-4, with D possibly TRBD1 on 5 matching bases. Germline CDR1 reads SEHNR; CDR2 reads FQNEAQ (reference sequence). The CDR3 spans 13 residues. The V gene lost 6 bases and the J gene lost 6 bases, with 11 bases spanning the gap. This chain's CDR3 is CASRTGTDEKLFF. The CDR3 DNA reads as TGTGCCAGCAGGACCGGGACGGATGAAAAACTGTTTTTT. Looking up the rest from reference TRBV7-9 and TRBJ1-4 gives the full variable domain: DTGVSQNPRHKITKRGQNVTFRCDPISEHNRLYWYRQTLGQGPEFLTYFQNEAQLEKSRLLSDRFSAERPKGSFSTLEIQRTEQGDSAMYLCASRTGTDEKLFFGSGTQLSVL.

The chain combines TRBV2 with TRBJ2-4; no clear D. The CDR3 contains 12 residues. V was clipped by 2 bases and J by 7 bases, with 6 bases between them. Germline assignment: CDR1 SNHLY and CDR2 FYNNEI. The CDR3 reads CASSEQSNIQYF. The CDR3 nucleotides read TGTGCCAGCAGTGAACAGTCGAACATTCAGTACTTC.

The chain is built from TRBV5-1 and TRBJ1-2; 9 nucleotides line up with TRBD1. Looked up from germline, CDR1 is SGHRS and CDR2 is YFSETQ. The length of the CDR3 is 16 residues. J gave up 2 bases and V 0 bases, and 5 bases lay outside the gene matches. CDR3 DNA sequence: TGCGCCAGCAGCTTGGGGGGACAGGGAAGGAACTATGGCTACACCTTC. It yields the protein CASSLGGQGRNYGYTF.

The rearrangement links TRBV19 to TRBJ1-5; D not resolved. The CDR3 is 15 residues long. V was pared by 10 bases and J by 9 bases, with 25 bases between. CDR1 is LNHDA and CDR2 is SQIVND in the germline V gene (reference sequence). CDR3 DNA: TGTGCCACTGCTCTCATTCCGCCATACGATGGGCCCCAGCATTTT. Encoded protein: CATALIPPYDGPQHF.

The chain couples TRBV28 to TRBJ1-2, with unresolved D. The CDR3 contains 16 residues. Trimming removed 5 bases from V and 1 base from J, with 17 bases in between. Germline CDR1 and CDR2: MDHEN and SYDVKM. CDR3 protein: CASSPLGQAHNYGYTF. CDR3 nucleotide sequence: TGTGCCAGCAGTCCCCTCGGGCAGGCCCATAACTATGGCTACACCTTC.

A single count supports this clone. The genes are TRBV28 and TRBJ2-5; TRBD1 matches 10 bases. J lost 0 bases, V lost 9 bases, and 13 bases had no gene match. The CDR3 consists of 17 residues. Germline V gene lookup returns CDR1 MDHEN and CDR2 SYDVKM. The CDR3 sequence: CASNPTPDRGYQETQYF. The DNA of the CDR3 is TGTGCCAGTAACCCGACTCCGGACAGGGGGTACCAAGAGACCCAGTACTTC.

J is TRBJ1-2 and V is TRBV9; D gene ambiguous. Germline assignment: CDR1 SGDLS and CDR2 YYNGEE. The CDR3 runs to 11 residues. The V and J ends lost 3 bases and 2 bases respectively, with 2 bases between them. The CDR3 is CASSGNYGYTF. CDR3 DNA sequence: TGTGCCAGCAGCGGCAACTATGGCTACACCTTC.

The sample holds one count of this clone. V gene TRBV4-2 combines with J gene TRBJ1-4, with TRBD1 identical over 9 bases. Germline loops: CDR1 LGHNA, CDR2 YNFKEQ. The CDR3 spans 21 residues. Trimming cost V 0 bases and J 3 bases; bases outside gene matches: 17. CDR3 DNA: TGTGCCAGCAGCCAAGATCGAGTTAGGGGACAGGGTATAGGAGCTAATGAAAAACTGTTTTTT. It is translated as CASSQDRVRGQGIGANEKLFF.

The V call is TRBV28, the J call TRBJ1-2; tentative D call: TRBD1 (6 bases). Germline values: CDR1 MDHEN, CDR2 SYDVKM. Trimming pared 5 bases from V and 8 bases from J, leaving 24 bases between. The CDR3 length is 16 residues. CDR3 coding DNA: TGTGCCAGCAGTGAAACAGGGCAGGTCGCCTTTGGAGGCTACACCTTC. This encodes CASSETGQVAFGGYTF.

The rearrangement joins TRBV18 to TRBJ2-1; D not resolved. There are 13 residues in the CDR3. V was shortened by 6 bases and J by 9 bases, with 15 bases between the two germline ends. Germline CDR1 and CDR2: KGHSH and LQKENI. CDR3 sequence: CASSPIKESEQFF. CDR3 nucleotides: TGTGCCAGCTCTCCTATTAAGGAGAGTGAGCAGTTCTTC. Variable domain in full (rest from reference TRBV18 and TRBJ2-1): NAGVMQNPRHLVRRRGQEARLRCSPMKGHSHVYWYRQLPEEGLKFMVYLQKENIIDESGMPKERFSAEFPKEGPSILRIQQVVRGDSAAYFCASSPIKESEQFFGPGTRLTVL.